A single sample gave rise to the 30 T cell receptor beta chains below, sequenced in a study of human T cells and chemical hapten exposure. Using its own MiXCR run on the RACE reads, TCRdb lists one record per CDR3 protein. This sample has approximately 44,000 distinct CDR3 sequences, with about 4.8% found just once. Time point meaning: healthy volunteer bleed at 2 weeks. Unfractionated whole blood yielded the extracted total RNA. The source material was whole blood. These TCRs come from a human donor in good health. Some clones in this sample may be carry-over from other donors' samples.

The sample holds many counts of this clonotype. The chain is built from TRBV5-1 and TRBJ1-1, with 8 bases that match TRBD1. Unmatched junction bases numbered 16, after V lost 0 bases and J lost 3 bases. Per germline, CDR1 SGHRS and CDR2 YFSETQ. This CDR3 comprises 19 residues. CDR3 sequence reads: CASSLAKSSGTGGDTEAFF. Here the CDR3 DNA reads TGCGCCAGCAGCTTGGCCAAATCCTCCGGGACAGGAGGAGACACTGAAGCTTTCTTT.

There are many counts of this clonotype. This chain uses TRBV24-1 with TRBJ2-2; D is ambiguous. V lost 9 bases, J lost 5 bases, and 9 bases lay in between. The CDR3 is 12 residues long. Germline V gives CDR1 KGHDR, CDR2 SFDVKD. CDR3 DNA sequence: TGTGCCACCTCCCTCGGGACCGGGGAGCTGTTTTTT. The encoded protein is CATSLGTGELFF.

Ten or more counts support this clonotype. The gene calls are TRBV29-1 and TRBJ2-2; D is uncertain. Trimming took 2 bases from V and 4 from J, leaving 17 bases between them. This CDR3 has 16 residues. Germline CDR1 reads SQVTM; CDR2 reads ANQGSEA. CDR3 loop: CSVELGSPWGTGELFF. In DNA, the CDR3 is TGCAGCGTTGAATTGGGGTCGCCTTGGGGCACCGGGGAGCTGTTTTTT.

At least ten counts were recorded for this clonotype. The chain combines TRBV6-6 with TRBJ1-5; a possible D gene is TRBD1 (6 bases). Trimming removed 6 bases from V and 3 bases from J, with 15 bases in between. CDR3 size: 15 residues. Looked up from germline, CDR1 is MNHNY and CDR2 is SVGAGI (reference sequence). The CDR3 DNA reads TGTGCCAGCAGCCCCGAGGGGGGCTACAATCAGCCCCAGCATTTT. Protein product: CASSPEGGYNQPQHF.

In this sample, this clonotype turned up many times. The chain uses TRBV5-1 and TRBJ1-3; no clear D. The CDR3 length is 14 residues. V lost 5 bases and J 4 bases, leaving 13 bases between the germline ends. Germline V lookup: CDR1 SGHRS, CDR2 YFSETQ. The CDR3 coding sequence is TGCGCCAGCAGGACGGAGGAAGCGGGAAACACCATATATTTT. It translates to CASRTEEAGNTIYF.

This clonotype was recorded at least ten times. The rearrangement joins TRBV6-5 to TRBJ1-6; D possibly corresponds to TRBD1 (6 bases). The CDR3 totals 14 residues. Germline V CDR1 and CDR2: MNHEY, SVGAGI. V gave up 0 bases and J gave up 7 bases, with 7 bases separating them. In DNA form, the CDR3 reads TGTGCCAGCAGTTACTCGACAGGAAATTCACCCCTCCACTTT. The encoded protein is CASSYSTGNSPLHF.

The V gene is TRBV6-5, the J gene TRBJ2-5; D is perhaps TRBD1 (6 bases). This CDR3 has 13 residues. The V gene lost 5 bases and the J gene lost 2 bases, with 9 bases spanning the gap. CDR1 is MNHEY, CDR2 SVGAGI, per germline. The CDR3: CASSMTGQETQYF. For the CDR3, the DNA is TGTGCCAGCAGTATGACAGGACAAGAGACCCAGTACTTC.

This clonotype was recorded at least ten times. The gene calls are TRBV20-1 and TRBJ2-3; 10 nucleotides line up with TRBD2. Trimming at V came to 3 bases and at J to 1 base, leaving 4 bases not matched to a gene. The CDR3 loop spans 15 amino acids. CDR1 DFQATT and CDR2 SNEGSKA come from the germline V gene (reference sequence). The CDR3 nucleotides read TGCAGTGCTAGTGGACTAGCGGCGGGCACAGATACGCAGTATTTT. Its protein is CSASGLAAGTDTQYF.

This clonotype was observed a few times. The chain has TRBV27 and TRBJ2-5; 7 bases agree with TRBD2. Germline V CDR1 and CDR2: MNHEY, SMNVEV (reference sequence). The trim removed 5 bases at V and 5 bases at J, leaving 11 bases unmatched. The CDR3 is made up of 15 amino acids. The CDR3 region has the DNA TGTGCCAGCAGTCCAGGACTAGGAAAAGCGGAGACCCAGTACTTC. This sequence encodes CASSPGLGKAETQYF.

As concerns this clonotype: Being one base from a much bigger clone, this may be a read error. No conserved phenylalanine or tryptophan ends this CDR3, so it is likely a read error. The rearrangement links TRBV12-3 or TRBV12-4 to TRBJ2-7, with D perhaps TRBD1 (6 bases). V lost 4 bases to trimming and J lost 3 bases, with 10 bases between them. The CDR3 covers 13 residues. The DNA for the CDR3 is TGTGCCAGCAGTTGGACAGAGTACTACGAGCAGTACTCC. Translated: CASSWTEYYEQYS.

The chain has TRBV28 and TRBJ1-5; D gene unclear. Trimming removed 4 bases at V and 7 bases at J, with 11 bases between. Germline V gene sequence: CDR1 MDHEN, CDR2 SYDVKM. The CDR3 extends over 13 amino acids. CDR3 nucleotide sequence: TGTGCCAGCAGTTCTCCCCCGGGGCAGCCCCAGCATTTT. Its protein product is CASSSPPGQPQHF.

This clonotype was detected many times. The chain uses TRBV7-2 and TRBJ2-1; 13 positions agree with TRBD2. V lost 5 bases, J lost 3 bases, and 4 bases stayed unmatched. This CDR3 comprises 16 residues. In germline, CDR1 is SGHTA, CDR2 FQGNSA. CDR3 amino acids: CASSPGLAGFYNEQFF. For the CDR3, the DNA is TGTGCCAGCAGCCCGGGACTAGCGGGGTTCTACAATGAGCAGTTCTTC.

The chain combines TRBV29-1 with TRBJ1-1; 8 nucleotides align to TRBD1. The CDR3 spans 14 residues. Unmatched junction bases numbered 11, after V lost 7 bases and J lost 4 bases. Per the germline V gene, CDR1 is SQVTM and CDR2 is ANQGSEA. CDR3 residues: CSAGQGSVVTEAFF. Written as DNA, the CDR3 is TGCAGCGCCGGACAGGGTAGTGTAGTCACTGAAGCTTTCTTT.

Note on this clonotype: A junction end diverges from the germline sequence, so it may reflect a read error. The chain employs TRBV5-1 and TRBJ2-7; D is perhaps TRBD1 (6 bases). The CDR3 is 14 residues long. Germline CDR1 reads SGHRS; CDR2 reads YFSETQ. The CDR3 DNA follows: TGCGCCAGCAGCTTACAGGGTGAATCCTGCGAGCAGTACTTC. Its protein is CASSLQGESCEQYF.

V is TRBV6-6 and J is TRBJ2-3; possibly TRBD1 for D (6 bases). V shed 6 bases and J shed 3 bases, with 10 bases lying between them. The CDR3 runs 13 residues. Germline-derived CDR1 and CDR2 are MNHNY and SVGAGI (reference sequence). The CDR3 reads CASRRGSTDTQYF. In nucleotides, the CDR3 is TGTGCCAGCAGGAGGGGGAGTACAGATACGCAGTATTTT.

This clonotype was detected a few times. The chain couples TRBV7-9 to TRBJ2-1; 9 bases are shared with TRBD2. V gave up 0 bases and J gave up 4 bases; unmatched junction bases: 10. The CDR3 is made up of 18 amino acids. Per germline, CDR1 SEHNR and CDR2 FQNEAQ (reference sequence). The CDR3 region has the DNA TGTGCCAGCAGCTTAGCGTTGGGGCTAGCGGGATCTTACAATGAGCAGTTCTTC. This translates into CASSLALGLAGSYNEQFF.

This clonotype was detected a few times. The chain combines TRBV4-2 with TRBJ2-5; D unresolved. Germline CDR1 reads LGHNA; CDR2 reads YNFKEQ. V lost 4 bases and J 2 bases, leaving 14 bases between the germline ends. The CDR3 length is 15 residues. The CDR3 coding sequence is TGTGCCAGCAGCCCTGCTCCAGAAAGGCAAGAGACCCAGTACTTC. Its translation is CASSPAPERQETQYF.

J is TRBJ2-1 and V is TRBV14, with D hard to call. Germline V gene sequence: CDR1 SGHDN, CDR2 FVKESK. V shed 0 bases and J shed 7 bases, with 4 bases lying between them. This CDR3 contains 12 residues. The CDR3 loop is CASSQDGNEQFF. Here the CDR3 DNA reads TGTGCCAGCAGCCAAGATGGGAATGAGCAGTTCTTC.

There are many counts of this clonotype. The chain employs TRBV2 and TRBJ1-4; D gene unclear. The V and J ends lost 6 bases and 8 bases respectively, with 10 bases between them. The CDR3 is 12 residues long. The germline V gene has CDR1 SNHLY and CDR2 FYNNEI. CDR3 region: CASSPNREKLFF. CDR3 DNA: TGTGCCAGCAGCCCCAACAGAGAAAAACTGTTTTTT. Full variable domain (remainder filled in from reference TRBV2 and TRBJ1-4): EPEVTQTPSHQVTQMGQEVILRCVPISNHLYFYWYRQILGQKVEFLVSFYNNEISEKSEIFDDQFSVERPDGSNFTLKIRSTKLEDSAMYFCASSPNREKLFFGSGTQLSVL.

This clonotype was recorded at least ten times. This chain connects TRBV28 to TRBJ1-2; D is perhaps TRBD1 (6 bases). The CDR3 is 13 amino acids. Germline assignment: CDR1 MDHEN and CDR2 SYDVKM. The V gene lost 8 bases and the J gene lost 8 bases, with 18 bases spanning the gap. DNA of the CDR3: TGTGCCAGCTACAGGGATCTTACTGGCGGCTACACCTTC. Its translation: CASYRDLTGGYTF.

In this sample, this clonotype turned up a few times. The rearrangement joins TRBV5-1 to TRBJ2-3; TRBD1 might be the D (6 bases). The ends were cut back, 7 bases at V and 2 bases at J, with 17 bases in the middle. The CDR3 is made up of 15 amino acids. CDR1 SGHRS and CDR2 YFSETQ come from the germline V gene. The CDR3 coding sequence is TGCGCCAGCCGACCGGGGACAACAGCCACAGATACGCAGTATTTT. Translated, it gives CASRPGTTATDTQYF.

This clonotype has a handful of counts. CDR3 nucleotide sequence: TGCGCCAGCAGAGGGACTAGCGGGTACAATGAGCAGTTCTTC. Protein: CASRGTSGYNEQFF. The gene calls are TRBV5-1 and TRBJ2-1; 12 bases are shared with TRBD2. Germline V lookup: CDR1 SGHRS, CDR2 YFSETQ. CDR3 length: 14 amino acids. Trimming at V came to 5 bases and at J to 4 bases, leaving 1 base not matched to a gene. Using reference TRBV5-1 and TRBJ2-1 for the parts outside the CDR3, the full variable domain is KAGVTQTPRYLIKTRGQQVTLSCSPISGHRSVSWYQQTPGQGLQFLFEYFSETQRNKGNFPGRFSGRQFSNSRSEMNVSTLELGDSALYLCASRGTSGYNEQFFGPGTRLTVL.

This clonotype was counted only a few times. The chain employs TRBV12-3 or TRBV12-4 and TRBJ2-3, with D perhaps TRBD1 or TRBD2 (6 bases each). Trimming removed 6 bases from V and 1 base from J, with 14 bases in between. This CDR3 is 15 amino acids long. The CDR3 DNA sequence: TGTGCCAGCAGCGAGGGGGGATTAGGCACAGATACGCAGTATTTT. Translating it yields CASSEGGLGTDTQYF.

The chain has TRBV28 and TRBJ2-7; perhaps TRBD2 as D (5 bases). The germline V and J ends were trimmed by 7 bases and 3 bases, with 7 bases remaining between them. CDR1 is MDHEN, CDR2 SYDVKM, per germline. The CDR3 extends over 11 amino acids. This CDR3 is CASTEGYEQYF. Here the CDR3 DNA reads TGTGCCAGCACAGAGGGCTACGAGCAGTACTTC.

This clonotype was seen a handful of times. This chain uses TRBV6-6 with TRBJ2-1; 9 bases map to TRBD1. This CDR3 is 15 amino acids long. The J segment lost 3 bases and the V segment lost 2 bases, leaving 2 bases of the junction unmatched. Germline CDR1 reads MNHNY; CDR2 reads SVGAGI (reference sequence). In nucleotides, the CDR3 is TGTGCCAGCAGTTACCTGGGACAGGGCTACAATGAGCAGTTCTTC. Amino acid sequence: CASSYLGQGYNEQFF.

V is TRBV4-2 and J is TRBJ2-3; 11 bases fit TRBD2. The CDR3 length is 15 residues. V dropped 4 bases and J dropped 6; count of bases not matched to a gene: 6. Germline V gives CDR1 LGHNA, CDR2 YNFKEQ. The CDR3 sequence is CASSPGLADVDTQYF. The DNA of the CDR3 is TGTGCCAGCAGCCCGGGACTAGCGGATGTGGATACGCAGTATTTT.

This chain uses TRBV28 with TRBJ2-2; 7 bases line up with TRBD2. This CDR3 region has 14 residues. From germline, CDR1 is MDHEN and CDR2 SYDVKM. Trimming cost V 3 bases and J 3 bases; bases outside gene matches: 1. CDR3 amino acids: CASSLGGYTGELFF. CDR3 bases: TGTGCCAGCAGTTTGGGGGGGTACACCGGGGAGCTGTTTTTT. The entire variable domain, with the rest obtained from reference TRBV28 and TRBJ2-2, is as follows: DVKVTQSSRYLVKRTGEKVFLECVQDMDHENMFWYRQDPGLGLRLIYFSYDVKMKEKGDIPEGYSVSREKKERFSLILESASTNQTSMYLCASSLGGYTGELFFGEGSRLTVL.

This clonotype has ten or more counts. The chain carries TRBV14 and TRBJ2-1; D is undetermined. This CDR3 contains 12 residues. V lost 3 bases and J 6 bases, leaving 6 bases between the germline ends. Germline values: CDR1 SGHDN, CDR2 FVKESK. The CDR3 DNA reads TGTGCCAGCAGCCACCATTCCAATGAGCAGTTCTTC. Its protein is CASSHHSNEQFF.

In its sample, this clonotype was seen a few times. The genes are TRBV28 and TRBJ2-1; the D gene is possibly TRBD2 (5 bases). The CDR3 spans 15 residues. V was pared by 6 bases and J by 5 bases, with 17 bases between. Germline V gene lookup returns CDR1 MDHEN and CDR2 SYDVKM. The CDR3 sequence is CASSPNPPGDNEQFF. CDR3 sequence (DNA): TGTGCCAGCAGCCCCAACCCTCCCGGGGACAATGAGCAGTTCTTC.

This clonotype came up a few times. The chain carries TRBV20-1 and TRBJ1-1; 7 positions match TRBD1. V lost 6 bases to trimming and J lost 11 bases; unmatched junction nucleotides: 12. Germline V gene data show CDR1 as DFQATT and CDR2 as SNEGSKA (reference sequence). The CDR3 spans 12 residues. The CDR3 DNA is TGCAGTGCCACAGGGGATTGGGTTGGGGCTTTCTTT. It translates to CSATGDWVGAFF.